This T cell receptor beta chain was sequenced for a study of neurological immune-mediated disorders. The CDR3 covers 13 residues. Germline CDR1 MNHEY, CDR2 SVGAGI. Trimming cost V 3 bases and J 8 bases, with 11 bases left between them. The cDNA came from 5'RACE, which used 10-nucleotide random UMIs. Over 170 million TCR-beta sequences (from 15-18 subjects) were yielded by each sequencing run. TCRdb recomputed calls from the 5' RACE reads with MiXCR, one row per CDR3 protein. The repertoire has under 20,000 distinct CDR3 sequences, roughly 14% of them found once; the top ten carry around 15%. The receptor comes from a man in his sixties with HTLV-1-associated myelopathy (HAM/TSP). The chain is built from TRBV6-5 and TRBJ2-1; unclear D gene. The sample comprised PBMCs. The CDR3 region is CASSYVPGDEQFF. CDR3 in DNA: TGTGCCAGCAGTTATGTTCCTGGGGATGAGCAGTTCTTC.